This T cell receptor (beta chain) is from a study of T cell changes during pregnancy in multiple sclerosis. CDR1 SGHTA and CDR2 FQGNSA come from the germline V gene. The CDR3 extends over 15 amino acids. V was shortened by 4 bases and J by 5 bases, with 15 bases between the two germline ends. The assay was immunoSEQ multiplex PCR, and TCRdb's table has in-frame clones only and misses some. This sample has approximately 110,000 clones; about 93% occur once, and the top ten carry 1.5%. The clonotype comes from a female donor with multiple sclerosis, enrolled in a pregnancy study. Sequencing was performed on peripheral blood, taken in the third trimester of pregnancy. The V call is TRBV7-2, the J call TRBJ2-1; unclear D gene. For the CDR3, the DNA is TGTGCCAGCAGCTCGGTTAGTGTTCGAAACAATGAGCAGTTCTTC. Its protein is CASSSVSVRNNEQFF.